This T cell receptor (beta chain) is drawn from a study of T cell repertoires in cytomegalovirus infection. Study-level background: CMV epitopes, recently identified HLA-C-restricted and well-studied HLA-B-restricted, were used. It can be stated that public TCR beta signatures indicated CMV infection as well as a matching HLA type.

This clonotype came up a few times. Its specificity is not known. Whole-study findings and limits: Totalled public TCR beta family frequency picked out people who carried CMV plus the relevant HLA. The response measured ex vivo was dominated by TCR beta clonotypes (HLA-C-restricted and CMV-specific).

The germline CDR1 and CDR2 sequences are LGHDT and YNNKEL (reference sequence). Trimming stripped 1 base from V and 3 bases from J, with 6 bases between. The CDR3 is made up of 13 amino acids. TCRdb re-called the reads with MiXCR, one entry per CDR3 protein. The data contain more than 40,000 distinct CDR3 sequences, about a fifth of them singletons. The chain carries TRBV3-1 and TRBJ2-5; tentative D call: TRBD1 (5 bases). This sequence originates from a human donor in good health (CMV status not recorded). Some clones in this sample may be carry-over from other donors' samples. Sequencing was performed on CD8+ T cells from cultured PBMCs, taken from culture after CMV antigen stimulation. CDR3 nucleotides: TGTGCCAGCAGCCAAGTAGGGGAAGAGACCCAGTACTTC. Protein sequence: CASSQVGEETQYF.